This TCR beta chain emerged from a study of Graves' ophthalmopathy and Graves' hyperthyroidism. The study's findings and limits: In blood appeared most of the expanded thyroid clonotypes whose frequency exceeded 0.001.

CDR1 and CDR2 (germline): SGHVS, FQNEAQ. This CDR3 is built from 14 residues. Trimming left V 2 bases short and J 5 bases short, with 10 bases between. Clinical symptoms, serum thyroxine, TRAb, thyroid ultrasound and orbital computed tomography determined diagnosis. RNA transcripts served as template for amplifying TCR beta CDR3 sequences. HTBI primers primed a first-round RT-PCR, and a second-round multiplex PCR followed. One entry per CDR3 protein results from TCRdb running MiXCR on the multiplex PCR reads. Of about 550,000 distinct CDR3 sequences in the sample, less than 45% were seen once. For this clonotype: Its target is unknown.

J is TRBJ1-3 and V is TRBV7-8; D unclear. Sequencing input: peripheral blood or thyroid tissue (not recorded which). The source of this sequence is an adult man with Graves' hyperthyroidism. CDR3 protein: CASSLLAGRNTIYF. The CDR3 DNA reads as TGTGCCAGCAGCTTACTAGCGGGTAGAAACACCATATATTTT.